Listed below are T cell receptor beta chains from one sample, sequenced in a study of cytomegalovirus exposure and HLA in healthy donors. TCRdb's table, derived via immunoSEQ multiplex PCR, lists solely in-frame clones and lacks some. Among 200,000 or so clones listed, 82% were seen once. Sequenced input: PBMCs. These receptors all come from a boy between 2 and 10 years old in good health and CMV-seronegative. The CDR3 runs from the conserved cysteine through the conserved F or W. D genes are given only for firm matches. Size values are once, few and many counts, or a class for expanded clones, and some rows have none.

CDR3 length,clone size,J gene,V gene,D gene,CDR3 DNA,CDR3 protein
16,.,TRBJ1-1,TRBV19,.,TGTGCCACCCAGGGGCGACAGACGACCTCGAACACTGAAGCTTTCTTT,CATQGRQTTSNTEAFF
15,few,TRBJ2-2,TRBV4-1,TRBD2,TGCGCCAGCAGCCTCATGACTAGCGCGGCCGGGGAGCTGTTTTTT,CASSLMTSAAGELFF
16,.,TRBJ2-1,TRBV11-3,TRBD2,TGTGCCAGCAGCTATCAGCGGGGGGCGGGTTACAATGAGCAGTTCTTC,CASSYQRGAGYNEQFF
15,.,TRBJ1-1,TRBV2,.,TGTGCCAGCAGTGAAATCGGGGGATGGGGAACTGAAGCTTTCTTT,CASSEIGGWGTEAFF
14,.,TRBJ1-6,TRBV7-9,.,TGTGCCAGCAGCCTCGGCCCTAGTGATTCACCCCTCCACTTT,CASSLGPSDSPLHF
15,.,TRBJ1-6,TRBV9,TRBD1,TGTGCCAGCAGCGTCGGGACAGGGTTTAATTCACCCCTCCACTTT,CASSVGTGFNSPLHF
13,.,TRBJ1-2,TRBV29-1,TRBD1,TGCAGCGTTGAGAGTCCAGGGGGTTTTGGCTACACCTTC,CSVESPGGFGYTF
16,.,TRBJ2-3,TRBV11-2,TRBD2,TGTGCCAGCAGCGCGACGGCCAGCGGGGGTTCAGATACGCAGTATTTT,CASSATASGGSDTQYF
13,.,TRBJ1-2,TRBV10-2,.,TGCGCCAGCAGTATCGACATTTACTATGGCTACACCTTC,CASSIDIYYGYTF
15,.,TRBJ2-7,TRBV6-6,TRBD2,TGTGCCAGCAGTCCCTCCAGCGGGGGGGCCTACGAGCAGTACTTC,CASSPSSGGAYEQYF
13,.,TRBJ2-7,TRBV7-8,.,TGTGCCAGCAGCTTGAAAACAGCCTACGAGCAGTACTTC,CASSLKTAYEQYF
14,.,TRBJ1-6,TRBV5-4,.,TGTGCCAGCAGCTTAAAAACGGGGAATTCACCCCTCCACTTT,CASSLKTGNSPLHF
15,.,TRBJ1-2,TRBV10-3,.,TGTGCCATCAGAGCCTTCGACAGGCAGCCCTATGGCTACACCTTC,CAIRAFDRQPYGYTF
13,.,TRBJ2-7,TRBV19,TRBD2,TGTGCCAGTGCTACTAGCGAAGGCTGCGAGCAGTACTTC,CASATSEGCEQYF
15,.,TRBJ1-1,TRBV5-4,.,TGTGCCAGCAGCTTGGGCTGGGAGGTCAACACTGAAGCTTTCTTT,CASSLGWEVNTEAFF
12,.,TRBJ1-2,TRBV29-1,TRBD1,TGCAGCGCGGGACAGACTAACTATGGCTACACCTTC,CSAGQTNYGYTF
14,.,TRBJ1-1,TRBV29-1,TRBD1,TGCAGCGTTGAAAACAGGGGCAGACGGACTGAAGCTTTCTTT,CSVENRGRRTEAFF
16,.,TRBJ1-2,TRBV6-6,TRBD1,TGTGCCAGCAGTCGAGGGGACAGGGACCCTAACTATGGCTACACCTTC,CASSRGDRDPNYGYTF
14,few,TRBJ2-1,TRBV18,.,TGTGCCAGCTCACCAGGGGACACTTACAATGAGCAGTTCTTC,CASSPGDTYNEQFF
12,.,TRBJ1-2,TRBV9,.,TGTGCCAGCAGCGGGGCAGGGTATGGCTACACCTTC,CASSGAGYGYTF
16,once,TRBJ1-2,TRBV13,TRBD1,TGTGCCAGCAGCTTAGGCCCCAGGGGGCAGGACTATGGCTACACCTTC,CASSLGPRGQDYGYTF
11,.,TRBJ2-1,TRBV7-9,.,TGTGCCAGCAGCTACCGGGACTCCCCGATCTTC,CASSYRDSPIF
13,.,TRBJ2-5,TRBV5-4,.,TGTGCCAGCAGCCTCCAGGGCCAAGAGACCCAGTACTTC,CASSLQGQETQYF
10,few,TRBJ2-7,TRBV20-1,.,TGCAGTGCTAGTAGTAGCGAGCAGTACTTC,CSASSSEQYF
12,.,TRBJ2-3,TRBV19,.,TGTGCCAGTTCTTTCTCTCGGGATACGCAGTATTTT,CASSFSRDTQYF
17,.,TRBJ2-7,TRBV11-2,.,TGTGCCAGCAGCTCTTATAGGGGAGTGACAGGCCGGGACGAGCAGTACTTC,CASSSYRGVTGRDEQYF
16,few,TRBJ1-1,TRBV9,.,TGTGCCAGCAGCGTAGGCGGGCTCCCAGCCGCCACTGAAGCTTTCTTT,CASSVGGLPAATEAFF
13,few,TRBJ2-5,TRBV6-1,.,TGTGCCAGCAGTGGACAGAGTTTAGAGACCCAGTACTTC,CASSGQSLETQYF
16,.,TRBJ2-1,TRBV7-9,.,TGTGCCAGCAGCTTACCGGGTAGCGGCGCCTACAATGAGCAGTTCTTC,CASSLPGSGAYNEQFF
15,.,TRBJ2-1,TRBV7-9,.,TGTGCCAGCAGCTTAGCCCAGGGCCAACGTGGTGAGCAGTTCTTC,CASSLAQGQRGEQFF
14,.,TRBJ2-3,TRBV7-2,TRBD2,TGTGCCAGCAGCCTAAAAGCGGGGGAAGATACGCAGTATTTT,CASSLKAGEDTQYF
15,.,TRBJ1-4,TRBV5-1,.,TGCGCCAGCTCCCCGCGGGGTCCCTCTGGGGAAAAACTGTTTTTT,CASSPRGPSGEKLFF
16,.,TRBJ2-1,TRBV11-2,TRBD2,TGTGCCAGCAGTCCCCCCACGGGGGGTTCCTACAATGAGCAGTTCTTC,CASSPPTGGSYNEQFF
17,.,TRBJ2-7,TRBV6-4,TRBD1,TGTGCCAGCAGAACCACCCCAGGGGGCGGCAGCTCCTACGAGCAGTACTTC,CASRTTPGGGSSYEQYF
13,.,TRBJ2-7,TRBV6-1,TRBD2,TGTGCCAGCAGAGAGCGGGGGGGCTACGAGCAGTACTTC,CASRERGGYEQYF
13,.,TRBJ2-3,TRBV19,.,TGTGCCAGTTCACAGGTGGTTACAGATACGCAGTATTTT,CASSQVVTDTQYF
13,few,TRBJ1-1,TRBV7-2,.,TGTGCCAGCAGCGCGGATAGGAACACTGAAGCTTTCTTT,CASSADRNTEAFF
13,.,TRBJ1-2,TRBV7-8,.,TGTGCCAGCAGCCGGGGGGGAAGCTATGGCTACACCTTC,CASSRGGSYGYTF
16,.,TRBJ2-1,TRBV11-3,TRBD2,TGTGCCAGCAGTAGCAGGGTGAGCGGGGGGATCAATGAGCAGTTCTTC,CASSSRVSGGINEQFF
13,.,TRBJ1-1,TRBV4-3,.,TGCGCCAGCAGCCAAGACAGGAACACTGAAGCTTTCTTT,CASSQDRNTEAFF
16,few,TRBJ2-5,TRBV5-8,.,TGTGCCAGCAGCTTTCTTCACCAGCGGACCCAAGAGACCCAGTACTTC,CASSFLHQRTQETQYF
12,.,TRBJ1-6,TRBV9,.,TGTGCCAGCAGCGTAGGACAGTCACCCCTCCACTTT,CASSVGQSPLHF
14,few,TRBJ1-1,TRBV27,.,TGTGCCAGCAGTCCCGGGGTCCGGAACACTGAAGCTTTCTTT,CASSPGVRNTEAFF
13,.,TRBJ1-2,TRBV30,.,TGTGCCTGGAGTGCCGACAGAGCTATAAGCTACACCTTC,CAWSADRAISYTF
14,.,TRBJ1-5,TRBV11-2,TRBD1,TGTGCCAGCAGCTCAGACAGGGTCGGCCAGCCCCAGCATTTT,CASSSDRVGQPQHF
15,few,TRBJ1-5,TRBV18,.,TGTGCCAGCTCCTACTCAGTGGACAGTATCCAGCCCCAGCATTTT,CASSYSVDSIQPQHF
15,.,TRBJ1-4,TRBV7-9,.,TGTGCCAGCAGCTTTGGACAGTTTACTAATGAAAAACTGTTTTTT,CASSFGQFTNEKLFF
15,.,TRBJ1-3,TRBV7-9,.,TGTGCCAGCAGCCTCAACTCCCAAATTCGAAACACCATATATTTT,CASSLNSQIRNTIYF
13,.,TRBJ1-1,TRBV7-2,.,TGTGCCAGCAGCGTCGGGGGGGGCACTGAAGCTTTCTTT,CASSVGGGTEAFF
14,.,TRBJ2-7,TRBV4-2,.,TGTGCCAGCAGCGCCACAGGGCTCCCCTACGAGCAGTACTTC,CASSATGLPYEQYF
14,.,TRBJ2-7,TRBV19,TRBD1,TGTGCCAGTAGTATAACAGGGGCAAGCTACGAGCAGTACTTC,CASSITGASYEQYF
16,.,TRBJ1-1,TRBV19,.,TGTGCCAGTAGTATAGGGGTTCGGCGGATGAACACTGAAGCTTTCTTT,CASSIGVRRMNTEAFF
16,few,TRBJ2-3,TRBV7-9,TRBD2,TGTGCCAGCAGCGCCTTGGGACTAGCGGGCACAGATACGCAGTATTTT,CASSALGLAGTDTQYF
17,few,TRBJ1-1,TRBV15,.,TGTGCCACCAGCAGAGATAGTTGGCAGGCTGGGAACACTGAAGCTTTCTTT,CATSRDSWQAGNTEAFF